This TCR beta chain was captured by sequencing in a study of T cell responses to AZD1222 COVID-19 vaccine. Worth noting for this clone: Its antigen remains unknown.

General observations from the study: White British people made up most donors, females outnumbered males, and clonal diversity was possibly underestimated. Sampled repertoires all dated from after the peak T cell response. Spike-specific TCR breadth and depth were elevated following two AZD1222 doses.

Profiling relied on immunoSEQ multiplex PCR, and the TCRdb table lists in-frame clones only, not all of them. The sample lists roughly 150,000 clones, over 80% occurring once. The length of the CDR3 is 16 residues. The germline gives CDR1 SGHTA, CDR2 FQGNSA. Trimming removed 5 bases at V and 5 bases at J, with 18 bases between. The genes are TRBV7-2 and TRBJ2-2; tentative D call: TRBD2 (6 bases). The source of this sequence is an adult who received the AZD1222 COVID-19 vaccine. The material was peripheral blood, obtained 28 days after the second AZD1222 dose. CDR3 in amino acids: CASSNTGTGVTGELFF. The CDR3 DNA reads as TGTGCCAGCAGCAACACCGGGACTGGGGTTACCGGGGAGCTGTTTTTT.